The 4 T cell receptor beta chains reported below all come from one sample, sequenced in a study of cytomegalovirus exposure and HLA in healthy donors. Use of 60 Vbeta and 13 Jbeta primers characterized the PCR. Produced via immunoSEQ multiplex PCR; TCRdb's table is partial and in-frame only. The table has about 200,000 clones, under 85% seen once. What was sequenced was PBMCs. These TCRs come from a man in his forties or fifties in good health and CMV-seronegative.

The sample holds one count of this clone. CDR3 sequence: CASSRTGVANYGYTF. CDR3 DNA sequence: TGTGCCAGCAGTCGGACAGGGGTTGCTAACTATGGCTACACCTTC. This chain uses TRBV28 with TRBJ1-2; 9 bases align to TRBD1. Losses at the gene ends were 5 bases for V and 0 bases for J; bases not matched to a gene: 4. This CDR3 has 15 amino acids. Looked up from germline, CDR1 is MDHEN and CDR2 is SYDVKM.

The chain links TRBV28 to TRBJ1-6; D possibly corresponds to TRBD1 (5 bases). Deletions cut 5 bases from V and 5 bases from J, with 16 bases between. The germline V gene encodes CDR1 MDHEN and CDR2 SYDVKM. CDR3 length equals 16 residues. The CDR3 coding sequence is TGTGCCAGCAGTGCGACAGCCCTGGGGAATAATTCACCCCTCCACTTT. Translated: CASSATALGNNSPLHF.

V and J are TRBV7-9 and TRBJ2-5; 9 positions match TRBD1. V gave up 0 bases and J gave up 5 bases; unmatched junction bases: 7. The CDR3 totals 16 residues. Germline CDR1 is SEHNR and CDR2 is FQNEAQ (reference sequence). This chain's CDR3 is CASSLARDRVWETQYF. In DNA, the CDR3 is TGTGCCAGCAGCTTAGCGCGGGACAGGGTTTGGGAGACCCAGTACTTC.

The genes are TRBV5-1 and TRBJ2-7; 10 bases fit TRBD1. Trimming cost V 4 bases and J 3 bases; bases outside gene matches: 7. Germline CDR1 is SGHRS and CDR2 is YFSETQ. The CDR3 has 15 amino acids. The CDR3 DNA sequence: TGCGCCAGCAGCCTCCGGGACAGGGGTAGCTACGAGCAGTACTTC. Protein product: CASSLRDRGSYEQYF.